Following are 11 T cell receptor beta chains from one sample sequenced in a study of blood T cell repertoires in COVID-19. Only in-frame clones appear in the TCRdb table, and some are missing; sequencing was by immunoSEQ multiplex PCR. The data contain some 250,000 clones, around 88% of them singletons. What was sequenced was peripheral blood. These receptors came from a woman in her 30s who had recovered from COVID-19.

This chain uses TRBV7-2 with TRBJ2-3, with 7 nucleotides matching TRBD1. J was trimmed by 4 bases and V by 0 bases; bases with no gene match: 1. CDR3 length: 14 amino acids. The germline V gene encodes CDR1 SGHTA and CDR2 FQGNSA. The DNA of the CDR3 is TGTGCCAGCAGCTTAGCGCAGGGGGCAGATACGCAGTATTTT. Amino acid sequence: CASSLAQGADTQYF.

The table lists this clone with a count of one. The chain is built from TRBV11-2 and TRBJ2-2; 9 bases are a match to TRBD2. Losses at the gene ends were 1 base for V and 5 bases for J; bases not matched to a gene: 11. Germline assignment: CDR1 SGHAT and CDR2 FQNNGV. The CDR3 extends over 18 amino acids. The CDR3 DNA is TGTGCCAGCAGCTTAGTATTCCAGCGGGGGGCCGTAACCGGGGAGCTGTTTTTT. Translating gives CASSLVFQRGAVTGELFF.

This clone was observed a single time. V gene TRBV5-1 combines with J gene TRBJ2-3; TRBD2 might be the D (7 bases). The CDR3 length is 15 residues. Per germline, CDR1 SGHRS and CDR2 YFSETQ. Trimming removed 2 bases from V and 2 bases from J, with 12 bases in between. The CDR3 is CASSFRGGLTDTQYF. CDR3 in DNA: TGCGCCAGCAGCTTCCGCGGGGGCCTCACAGATACGCAGTATTTT. Looking up the rest from reference TRBV5-1 and TRBJ2-3 gives the full variable domain: KAGVTQTPRYLIKTRGQQVTLSCSPISGHRSVSWYQQTPGQGLQFLFEYFSETQRNKGNFPGRFSGRQFSNSRSEMNVSTLELGDSALYLCASSFRGGLTDTQYFGPGTRLTVL.

The genes are TRBV9 and TRBJ2-1, with 8 nucleotides matching TRBD2. There are 19 residues in the CDR3. Per germline, CDR1 SGDLS and CDR2 YYNGEE. V was pared by 1 base and J by 2 bases, with 14 bases of the junction left unmatched. The CDR3 DNA follows: TGTGCCAGCAGCGTAAGAAAGGGCCATGGGCGGGGGGCCTACAATGAGCAGTTCTTC. It is translated as CASSVRKGHGRGAYNEQFF.

The chain couples TRBV12-3 or TRBV12-4 to TRBJ1-6; tentative D call: TRBD1 (6 bases). With 5 bases removed from V and 7 bases from J, the gap between germline ends came to 9 bases. The CDR3 spans 13 residues. The CDR3 DNA follows: TGTGCCAGCAGTCCCCAGGGGAATTCACCCCTCCACTTT. Its translation is CASSPQGNSPLHF.

The chain is built from TRBV19 and TRBJ2-7, with a possible D match to TRBD2 (7 bases). This CDR3 contains 14 residues. V lost 3 bases to trimming and J lost 4 bases, with 13 bases between them. CDR1 and CDR2 from the germline V gene are LNHDA and SQIVND (reference sequence). This CDR3 reads CASSIFRGAYEQYF. In nucleotides, the CDR3 is TGTGCCAGTAGTATTTTTCGGGGGGCTTACGAGCAGTACTTC.

The CDR3 DNA sequence: TGTGCCAGCAGCCATGAGGAGTCCTCTGGAAACACCATATATTTT. Its protein product is CASSHEESSGNTIYF. V is TRBV6-6 and J is TRBJ1-3; no firm D call. Germline-derived CDR1 and CDR2 are MNHNY and SVGAGI (reference sequence). The germline V and J ends were trimmed by 6 bases and 0 bases, with 12 bases remaining between them. The CDR3 extends over 15 amino acids.

This chain joins TRBV6-2 or TRBV6-3 and TRBJ2-7; tentative D call: TRBD2 (5 bases). Germline loops: CDR1 MNHEY, CDR2 SVGEGT. V lost 3 bases to trimming and J lost 5 bases, with 8 bases between them. The CDR3 runs 12 residues. In nucleotides, the CDR3 is TGTGCCAGCAGTTATTACGGGGACGAGCAGTACTTC. Protein sequence: CASSYYGDEQYF.

This rearrangement joins TRBV11-3 to TRBJ1-1; D is undetermined. Trimming removed 4 bases at V and 1 base at J, with 7 bases between. Germline V gene data show CDR1 as SGHNT and CDR2 as YENEEA. The CDR3 sequence is 13 residues long. The CDR3 reads CASSSEANTEAFF. For the CDR3, the DNA is TGTGCCAGCAGCTCTGAAGCGAACACTGAAGCTTTCTTT.

The chain combines TRBV3-1 (or the pseudogene TRBV3-2) with TRBJ2-2; TRBD2 matches 7 bases. V lost 1 base to trimming and J lost 4 bases; unmatched junction nucleotides: 6. Germline V gene sequence: CDR1 LGHDT, CDR2 YNNKEL (reference sequence). There are 16 residues in the CDR3. The CDR3: CASSQVQRDLTGELFF. For the CDR3, the DNA is TGTGCCAGCAGCCAAGTCCAGCGGGACCTCACCGGGGAGCTGTTTTTT.

This chain joins TRBV9 and TRBJ2-1, with 7 bases aligning to TRBD2. This CDR3 is 15 amino acids long. The trim removed 3 bases at V and 8 bases at J, leaving 11 bases unmatched. Germline V lookup: CDR1 SGDLS, CDR2 YYNGEE. DNA for the CDR3: TGTGCCAGCAGCGCGGGACTACTCCCAGTCGATGAGCAGTTCTTC. As protein: CASSAGLLPVDEQFF.